This T cell receptor beta chain was identified during a study of siplizumab effects on memory and regulatory T cells. Notes on the study in general: Naive T cells were seen as more diverse than memory cells and as major alloresponse contributors. Researchers could not give a naive or memory phenotype to roughly 75-97% of proliferating CD4+ or CD8+ clones.

V was clipped by 0 bases and J by 7 bases, with 19 bases between them. Germline CDR1 reads SGHDN; CDR2 reads FVKESK. CDR3 length: 17 amino acids. With respect to this clone: Its antigen is still unknown.

Data came from immunoSEQ multiplex PCR; TCRdb stores just in-frame clones and leaves some out. Of about 100,000 clones in the sample, around 94% were seen once. The material sequenced was Tregs sorted from blood. The V and J genes are TRBV14 and TRBJ2-1, with TRBD2 as a possible D gene (5 bases). The sequence derives from a human donor in good health. The CDR3 sequence: CASSQDRGLGKRNEQFF. In DNA form, the CDR3 reads TGTGCCAGCAGCCAAGATCGGGGTTTAGGGAAGCGGAATGAGCAGTTCTTC.